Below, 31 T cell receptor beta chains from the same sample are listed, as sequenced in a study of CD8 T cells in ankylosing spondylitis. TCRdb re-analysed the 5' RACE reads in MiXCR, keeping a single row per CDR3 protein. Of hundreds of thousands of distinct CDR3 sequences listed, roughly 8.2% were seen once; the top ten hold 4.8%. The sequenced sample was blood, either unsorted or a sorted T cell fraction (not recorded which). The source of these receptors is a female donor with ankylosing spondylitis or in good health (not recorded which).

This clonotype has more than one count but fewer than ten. CDR3 in amino acids: CASSRLRQAPGQQYF. The DNA for the CDR3 is TGTGCCAGCAGCCGACTAAGGCAGGCCCCAGGACAGCAGTACTTC. The V gene is TRBV11-2, the J gene TRBJ2-7, with D possibly being TRBD2 (5 bases). V lost 5 bases to trimming and J lost 8 bases, with 22 bases between them. Germline values: CDR1 SGHAT, CDR2 FQNNGV. The CDR3 length is 15 residues.

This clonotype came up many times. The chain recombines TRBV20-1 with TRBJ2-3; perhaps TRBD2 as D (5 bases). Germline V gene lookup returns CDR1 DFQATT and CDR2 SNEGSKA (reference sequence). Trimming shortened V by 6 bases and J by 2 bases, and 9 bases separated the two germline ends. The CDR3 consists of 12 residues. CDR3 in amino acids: CSARGLTDTQYF. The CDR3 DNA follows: TGCAGTGCCCGGGGTCTCACAGATACGCAGTATTTT.

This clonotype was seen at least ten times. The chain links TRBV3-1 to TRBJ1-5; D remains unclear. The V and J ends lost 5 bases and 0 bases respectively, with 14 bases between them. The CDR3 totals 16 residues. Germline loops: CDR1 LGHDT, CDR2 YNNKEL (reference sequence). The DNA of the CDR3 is TGTGCCAGCAGCTCGGATCTCTGGAATAGCAATCAGCCCCAGCATTTT. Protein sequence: CASSSDLWNSNQPQHF.

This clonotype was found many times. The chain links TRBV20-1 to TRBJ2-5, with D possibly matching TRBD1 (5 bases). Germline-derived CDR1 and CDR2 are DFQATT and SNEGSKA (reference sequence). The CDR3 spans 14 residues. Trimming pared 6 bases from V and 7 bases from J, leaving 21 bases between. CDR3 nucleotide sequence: TGCAGTGCGACCGGTGCAGGGTCAAGAGGGACCCAGTACTTC. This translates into CSATGAGSRGTQYF.

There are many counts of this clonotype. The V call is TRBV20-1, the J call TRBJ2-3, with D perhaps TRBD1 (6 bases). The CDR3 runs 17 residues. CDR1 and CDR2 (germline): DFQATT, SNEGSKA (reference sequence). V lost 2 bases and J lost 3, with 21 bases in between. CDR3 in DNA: TGCAGTGCTAGACCCCAGACCCAGGGGATACGGACAGATACGCAGTATTTT. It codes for CSARPQTQGIRTDTQYF.

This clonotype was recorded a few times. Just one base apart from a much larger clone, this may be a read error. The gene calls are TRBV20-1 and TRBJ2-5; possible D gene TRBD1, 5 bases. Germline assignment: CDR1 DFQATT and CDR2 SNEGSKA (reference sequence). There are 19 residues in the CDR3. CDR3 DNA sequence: TGCTGTGCTAGACCCAACCCTAGGTGGCTAGGCGACAGCCAAGAGACCCAGTACTTC. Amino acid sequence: CCARPNPRWLGDSQETQYF.

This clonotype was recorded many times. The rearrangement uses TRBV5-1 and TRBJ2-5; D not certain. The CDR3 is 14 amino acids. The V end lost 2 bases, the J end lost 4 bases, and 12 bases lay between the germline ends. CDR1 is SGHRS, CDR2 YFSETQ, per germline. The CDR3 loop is CASSFNPQVETQYF. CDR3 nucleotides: TGCGCCAGCAGCTTCAACCCTCAAGTAGAGACCCAGTACTTC.

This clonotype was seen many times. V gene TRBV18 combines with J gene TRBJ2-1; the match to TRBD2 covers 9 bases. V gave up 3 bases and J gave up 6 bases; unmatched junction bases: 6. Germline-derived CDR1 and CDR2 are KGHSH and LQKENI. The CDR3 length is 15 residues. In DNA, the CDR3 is TGTGCCAGCTCACCCTCTGGGCGGGAGGGCAATGAGCAGTTCTTC. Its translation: CASSPSGREGNEQFF.

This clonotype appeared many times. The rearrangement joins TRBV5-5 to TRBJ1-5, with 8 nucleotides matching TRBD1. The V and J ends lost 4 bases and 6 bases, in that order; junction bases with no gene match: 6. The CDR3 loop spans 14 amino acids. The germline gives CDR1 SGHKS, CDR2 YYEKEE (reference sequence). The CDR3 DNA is TGTGCCAGCAGCCAGACAGGGGTTGGTCAGCCCCAGCATTTT. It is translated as CASSQTGVGQPQHF.

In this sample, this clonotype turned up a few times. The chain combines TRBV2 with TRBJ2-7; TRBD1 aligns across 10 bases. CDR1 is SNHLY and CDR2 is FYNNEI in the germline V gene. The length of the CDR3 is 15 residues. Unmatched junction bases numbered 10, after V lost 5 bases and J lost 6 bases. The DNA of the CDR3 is TGTGCCAGCAGTCGGCCGGGACAGGGGTTGTCCGAGCAGTACTTC. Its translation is CASSRPGQGLSEQYF.

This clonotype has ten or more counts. CDR3 DNA: TGTGCTTTGACCAGGAACCTCTACGAGCAGTACTTC. Translation: CALTRNLYEQYF. This sequence joins TRBV30 and TRBJ2-7; D gene ambiguous. Germline values: CDR1 GTSNPN, CDR2 SVGIG (reference sequence). There are 12 residues in the CDR3.

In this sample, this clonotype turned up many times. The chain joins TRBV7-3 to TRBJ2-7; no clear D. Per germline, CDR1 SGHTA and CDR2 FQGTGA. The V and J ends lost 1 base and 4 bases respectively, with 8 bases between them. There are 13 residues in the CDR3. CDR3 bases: TGTGCCAGCAGCTTAATTCCGCGTTACGAGCAGTACTTC. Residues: CASSLIPRYEQYF.

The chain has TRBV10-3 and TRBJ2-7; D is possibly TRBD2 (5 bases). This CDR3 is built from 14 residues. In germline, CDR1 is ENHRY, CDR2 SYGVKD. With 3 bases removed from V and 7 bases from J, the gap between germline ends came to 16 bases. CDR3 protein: CAISDRMFAGEQYF. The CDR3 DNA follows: TGTGCCATCAGTGATCGGATGTTTGCGGGTGAGCAGTACTTC.

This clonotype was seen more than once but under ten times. CDR3: CSVKGTGTTNYGYTF. Here the CDR3 DNA reads TGCAGCGTCAAAGGGACAGGAACTACTAACTATGGCTACACCTTC. V usage is TRBV29-1 and J usage is TRBJ1-2; TRBD1 matches at 8 bases. The CDR3 is 15 amino acids. Germline V gives CDR1 SQVTM, CDR2 ANQGSEA. After removal of 6 bases from V and 0 bases from J, the junction contained 9 bases not matched to a gene.

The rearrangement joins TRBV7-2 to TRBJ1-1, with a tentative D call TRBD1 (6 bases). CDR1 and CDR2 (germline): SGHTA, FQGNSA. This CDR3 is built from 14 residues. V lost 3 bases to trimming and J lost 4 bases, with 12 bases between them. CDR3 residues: CASSFGQLGTEAFF. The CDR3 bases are TGTGCCAGCAGCTTCGGACAGCTAGGCACTGAAGCTTTCTTT.

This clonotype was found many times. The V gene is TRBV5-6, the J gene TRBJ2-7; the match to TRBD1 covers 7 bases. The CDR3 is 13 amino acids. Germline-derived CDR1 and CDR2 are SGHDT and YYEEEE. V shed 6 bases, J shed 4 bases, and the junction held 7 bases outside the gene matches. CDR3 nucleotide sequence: TGTGCCAGCAACCCAGGCAGGGGGTACGAGCAGTACTTC. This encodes CASNPGRGYEQYF.

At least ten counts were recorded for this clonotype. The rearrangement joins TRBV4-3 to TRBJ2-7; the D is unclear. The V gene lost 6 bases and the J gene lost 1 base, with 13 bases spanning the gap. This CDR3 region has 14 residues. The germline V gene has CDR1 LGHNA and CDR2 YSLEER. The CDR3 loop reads CASSIFVGSYEQYF. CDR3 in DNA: TGCGCCAGCAGTATTTTTGTGGGGTCCTACGAGCAGTACTTC.

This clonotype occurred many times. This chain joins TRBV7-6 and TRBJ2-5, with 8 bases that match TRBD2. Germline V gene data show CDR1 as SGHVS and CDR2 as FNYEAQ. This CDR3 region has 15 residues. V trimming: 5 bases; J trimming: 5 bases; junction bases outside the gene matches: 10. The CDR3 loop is CASSPAGTRGETQYF. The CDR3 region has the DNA TGTGCCAGCAGCCCTGCCGGGACTAGGGGTGAGACCCAGTACTTC.

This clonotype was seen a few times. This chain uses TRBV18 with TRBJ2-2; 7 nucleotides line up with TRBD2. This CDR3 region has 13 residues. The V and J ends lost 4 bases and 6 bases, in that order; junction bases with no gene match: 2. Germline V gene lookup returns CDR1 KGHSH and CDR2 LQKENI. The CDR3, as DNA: TGTGCCAGCTCACAGCGGGACCCCGGGGAGCTGTTTTTT. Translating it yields CASSQRDPGELFF.

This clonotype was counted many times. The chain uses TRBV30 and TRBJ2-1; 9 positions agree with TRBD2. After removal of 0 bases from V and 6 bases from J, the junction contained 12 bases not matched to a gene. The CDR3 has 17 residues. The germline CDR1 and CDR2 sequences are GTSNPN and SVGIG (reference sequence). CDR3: CAWSVLRRASGVNEQFF. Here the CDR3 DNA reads TGTGCCTGGAGTGTATTAAGAAGGGCTAGCGGGGTCAATGAGCAGTTCTTC.

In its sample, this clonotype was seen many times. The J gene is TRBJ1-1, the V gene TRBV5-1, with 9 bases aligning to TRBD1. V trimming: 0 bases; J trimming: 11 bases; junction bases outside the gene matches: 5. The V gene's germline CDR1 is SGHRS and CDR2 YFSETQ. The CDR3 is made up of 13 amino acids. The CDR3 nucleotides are TGCGCCAGCAGCTTGGACAGGGGGCGCGGGGCTTTCTTT. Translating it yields CASSLDRGRGAFF.

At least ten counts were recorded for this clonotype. Written as DNA, the CDR3 is TGCGCCAGCAGCTTAATCGGACTAGCGGGGAGCACAGATACGCAGTATTTT. Its translation: CASSLIGLAGSTDTQYF. The gene calls are TRBV5-1 and TRBJ2-3; 12 positions agree with TRBD2. This CDR3 is 17 amino acids long. V lost 2 bases, J lost 0 bases, and 4 bases stayed unmatched. Germline V CDR1 and CDR2: SGHRS, YFSETQ.

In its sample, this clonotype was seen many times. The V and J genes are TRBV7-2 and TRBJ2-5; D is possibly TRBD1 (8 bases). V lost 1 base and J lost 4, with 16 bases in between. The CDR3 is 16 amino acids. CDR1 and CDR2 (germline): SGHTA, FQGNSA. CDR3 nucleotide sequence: TGTGCCAGCAGCTTAGTTGACAGGGGAGGGAGAGAGACCCAGTACTTC. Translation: CASSLVDRGGRETQYF.

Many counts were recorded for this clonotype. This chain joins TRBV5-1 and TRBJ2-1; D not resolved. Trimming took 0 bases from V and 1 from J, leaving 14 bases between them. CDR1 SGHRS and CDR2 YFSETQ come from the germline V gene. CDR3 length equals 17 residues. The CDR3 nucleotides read TGCGCCAGCAGCTTGGCCGGGTGGCTGTTGTCCTACAATGAGCAGTTCTTC. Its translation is CASSLAGWLLSYNEQFF.

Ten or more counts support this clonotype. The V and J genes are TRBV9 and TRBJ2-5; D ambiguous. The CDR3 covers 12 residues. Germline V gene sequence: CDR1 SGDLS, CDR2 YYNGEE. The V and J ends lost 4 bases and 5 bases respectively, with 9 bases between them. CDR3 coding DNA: TGTGCCAGCAGCTATTCCGAGGAGACCCAGTACTTC. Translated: CASSYSEETQYF.

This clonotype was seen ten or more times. The DNA of the CDR3 is TGTGCCTGGAGTGTGACCCACAATGAGCAGTTCTTC. This gives the protein CAWSVTHNEQFF. This chain uses TRBV30 with TRBJ2-1; unclear D gene. The V end lost 0 bases, the J end lost 5 bases, and 5 bases lay between the germline ends. This CDR3 has 12 residues. Germline CDR1 GTSNPN, CDR2 SVGIG (reference sequence).

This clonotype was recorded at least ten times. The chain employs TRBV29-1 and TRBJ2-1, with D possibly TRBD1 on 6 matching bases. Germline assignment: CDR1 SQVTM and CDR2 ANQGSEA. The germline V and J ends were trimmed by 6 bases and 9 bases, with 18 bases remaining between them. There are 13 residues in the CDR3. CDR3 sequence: CSVLRTGSGEQFF. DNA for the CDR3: TGCAGCGTCCTCCGTACAGGGAGCGGTGAGCAGTTCTTC.

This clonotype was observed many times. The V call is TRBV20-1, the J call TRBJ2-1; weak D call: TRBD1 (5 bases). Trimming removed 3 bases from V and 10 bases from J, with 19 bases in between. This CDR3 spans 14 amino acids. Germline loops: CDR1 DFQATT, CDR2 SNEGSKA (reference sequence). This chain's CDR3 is CSASRRTNKGEQFF. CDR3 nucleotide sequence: TGCAGTGCTAGTCGAAGAACCAATAAGGGGGAGCAGTTCTTC.

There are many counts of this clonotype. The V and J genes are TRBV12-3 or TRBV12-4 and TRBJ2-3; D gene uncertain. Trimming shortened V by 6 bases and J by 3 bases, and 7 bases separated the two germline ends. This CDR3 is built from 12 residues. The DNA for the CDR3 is TGTGCCAGCAGGAGGCAGACAGATACGCAGTATTTT. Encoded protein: CASRRQTDTQYF.

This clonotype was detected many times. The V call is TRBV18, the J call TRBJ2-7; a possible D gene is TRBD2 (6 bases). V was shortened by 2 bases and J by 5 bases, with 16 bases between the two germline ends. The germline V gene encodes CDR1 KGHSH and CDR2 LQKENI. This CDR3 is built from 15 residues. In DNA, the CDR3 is TGTGCCAGCTCACCAGGTTCGGGAGTTAGCCACGAGCAGTACTTC. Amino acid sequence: CASSPGSGVSHEQYF.

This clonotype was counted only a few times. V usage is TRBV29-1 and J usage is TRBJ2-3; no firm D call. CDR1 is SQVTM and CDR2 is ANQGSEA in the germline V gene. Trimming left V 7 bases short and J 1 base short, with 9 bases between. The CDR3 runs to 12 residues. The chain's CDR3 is CSADIGTDTQYF. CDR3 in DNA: TGCAGCGCCGATATTGGCACAGATACGCAGTATTTT.